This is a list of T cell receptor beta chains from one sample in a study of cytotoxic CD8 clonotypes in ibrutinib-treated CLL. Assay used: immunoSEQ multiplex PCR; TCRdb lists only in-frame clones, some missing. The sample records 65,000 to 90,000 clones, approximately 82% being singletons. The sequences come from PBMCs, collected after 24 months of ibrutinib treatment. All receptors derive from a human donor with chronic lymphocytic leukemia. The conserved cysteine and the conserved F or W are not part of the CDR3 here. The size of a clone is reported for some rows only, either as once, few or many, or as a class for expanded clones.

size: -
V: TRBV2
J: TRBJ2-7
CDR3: ASSGGTSLGEQY

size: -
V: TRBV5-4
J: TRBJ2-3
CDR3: ASSLGPSYTDTQY

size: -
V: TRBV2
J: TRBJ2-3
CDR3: ASKQQRGSTDTQY

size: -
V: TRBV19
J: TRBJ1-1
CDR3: ASSEGAGRENTEAF

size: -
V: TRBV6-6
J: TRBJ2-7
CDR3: ASSTAGGSYEQY

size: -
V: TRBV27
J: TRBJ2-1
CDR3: ASSLLSAGFGYNEQF

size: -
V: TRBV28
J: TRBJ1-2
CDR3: ASSPPPGTGAYGYT

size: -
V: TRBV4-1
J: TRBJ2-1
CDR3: ASSHSQGTEQF

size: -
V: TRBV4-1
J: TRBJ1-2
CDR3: ASSQVVGTTTGYT

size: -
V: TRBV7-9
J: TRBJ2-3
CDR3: ASSLVSTDTQY

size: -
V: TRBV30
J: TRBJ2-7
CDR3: AWSVLSGSSYEQY

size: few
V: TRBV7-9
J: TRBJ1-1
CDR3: ASNPPGQVTMNTEAF

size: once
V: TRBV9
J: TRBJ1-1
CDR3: ANSVGTGSAEAF

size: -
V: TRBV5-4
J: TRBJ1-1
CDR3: ASSSDRGRNTEAF

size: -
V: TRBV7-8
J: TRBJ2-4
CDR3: ASSLGGVNIQY

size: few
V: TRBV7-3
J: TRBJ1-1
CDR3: ASSAQGNTEAF

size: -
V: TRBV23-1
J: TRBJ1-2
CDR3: ASSPGQVGGYT

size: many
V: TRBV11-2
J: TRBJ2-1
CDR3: ASSLAQYNEQF

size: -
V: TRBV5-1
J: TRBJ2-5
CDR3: ASSLVLAHGETQY

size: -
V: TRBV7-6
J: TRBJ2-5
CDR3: ASSSNVGNPLETQY

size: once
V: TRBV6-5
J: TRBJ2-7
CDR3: ASSYRAPPSYEQY

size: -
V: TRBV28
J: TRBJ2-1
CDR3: ASRVLAGGNEQF

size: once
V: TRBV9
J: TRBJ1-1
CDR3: ASSVGGGGTEAF

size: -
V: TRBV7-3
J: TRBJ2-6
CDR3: ASTNDYSGANVLT

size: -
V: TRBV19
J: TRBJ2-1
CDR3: ASSLLAQKGDEQF

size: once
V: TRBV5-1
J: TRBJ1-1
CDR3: ASRDSRRTDNTEAF

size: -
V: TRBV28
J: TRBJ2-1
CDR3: ASTQLYEQF

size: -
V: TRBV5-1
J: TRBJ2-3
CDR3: ASRNPGQDTDTQY

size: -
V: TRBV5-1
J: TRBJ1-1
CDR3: ASSLAAPMNTEAF

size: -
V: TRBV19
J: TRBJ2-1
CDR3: ASSILRGGLAGAISYNEQF

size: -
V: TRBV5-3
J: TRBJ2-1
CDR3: ARSLWDLGPYNEQF

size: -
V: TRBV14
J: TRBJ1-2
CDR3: ASSPRVFYGYT

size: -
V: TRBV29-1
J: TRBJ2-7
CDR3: SVSDPSGAYEQY

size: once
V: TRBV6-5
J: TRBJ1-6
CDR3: ATTRANNSPLH

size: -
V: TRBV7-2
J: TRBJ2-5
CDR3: ASSLARQETQY

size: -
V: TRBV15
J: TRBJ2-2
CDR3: ATSTVGNTGELF

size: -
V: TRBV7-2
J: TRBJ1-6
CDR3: ASSLSGPGPYSPLH

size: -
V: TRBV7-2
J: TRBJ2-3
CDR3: ASSLGSGRTQY

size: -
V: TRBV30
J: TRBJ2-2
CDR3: AWSVALGQWSGELF

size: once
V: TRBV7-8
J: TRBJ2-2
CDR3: ASRSRDRGRGTGELF

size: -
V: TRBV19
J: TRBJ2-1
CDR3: ASSMGLAGDNEQF

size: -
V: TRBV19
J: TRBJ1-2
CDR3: ASSSGDRAGGRNGYT